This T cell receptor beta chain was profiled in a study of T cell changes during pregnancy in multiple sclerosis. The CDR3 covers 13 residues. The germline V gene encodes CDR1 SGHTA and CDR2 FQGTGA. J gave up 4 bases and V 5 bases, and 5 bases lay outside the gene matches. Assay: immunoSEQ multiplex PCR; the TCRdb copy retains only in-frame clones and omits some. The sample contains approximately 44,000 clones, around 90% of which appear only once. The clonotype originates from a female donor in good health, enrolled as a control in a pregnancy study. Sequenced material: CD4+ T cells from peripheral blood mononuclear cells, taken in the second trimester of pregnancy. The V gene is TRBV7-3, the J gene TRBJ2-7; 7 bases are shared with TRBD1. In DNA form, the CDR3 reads TGTGCCAGCAGCCCCTCGACAGGGTACGAGCAGTACTTC. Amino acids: CASSPSTGYEQYF.